A single TCR beta chain is shown here with its context. The antigen remains unidentified. The sample is drawn from a study of beta chain features in type 1 diabetes. Whole-study results and caveats: Patients' naive, central memory and Treg TCRB repertoires seemed closer to one another than those of healthy donors. All four CD4+ subsets of Type 1 diabetes patients contained TCRB CDR3s that were moderately but significantly shorter. Diminished insertions and augmented deletions at VDJ junctions characterized type 1 diabetes patients. Whatever favoring of shorter templates PCR might show would apply equally to patients and controls.

Expressed TCRB transcripts were sequenced after all isolated RNA was converted to cDNA. Assay used: immunoSEQ multiplex PCR; TCRdb lists only in-frame clones, some missing. The sample shows roughly 40,000 clones, around half of them seen only once. In germline, CDR1 is MNHEY, CDR2 SVGAGI. The V gene end was trimmed by 10 bases and the J gene end by 9 bases; junction bases not matched to a gene: 10. The CDR3 has 12 amino acids. This sequence was found in a woman in her late teens or twenties in good health. V usage is TRBV6-5 and J usage is TRBJ1-2, with 8 bases fitting TRBD1. The sample taken for sequencing was central memory CD4+ T cells from blood. The CDR3 loop is CATLDRVESYTF. The CDR3 coding sequence is TGTGCCACCCTGGACAGGGTCGAAAGCTACACCTTC.